Below are 27 T cell receptor beta chains sequenced from a single sample in a study of cytomegalovirus exposure and HLA in healthy donors. PCR used 60 Vbeta primers and 13 Jbeta primers. Repertoires were generated with immunoSEQ multiplex PCR, while TCRdb's copy carries only in-frame clones and drops some. The table records 160,000 or so clones, about 80% of them present only once. Sequencing was performed on PBMCs. These receptors were obtained from a man aged 30 to 39 in good health and CMV-seronegative.

This chain joins TRBV7-3 and TRBJ2-1; D not resolved. This CDR3 has 16 residues. V dropped 5 bases and J dropped 0 bases, with 14 bases sitting between them. Germline CDR1 reads SGHTA; CDR2 reads FQGTGA. The CDR3 DNA sequence: TGTGCCAGCAGCGTCCATCTAGTCCCCTCCTACAATGAGCAGTTCTTC. Its translation: CASSVHLVPSYNEQFF.

This clone was seen a handful of times. CDR3 DNA sequence: TGCGCCAGCAGCTTGGGGACTAGCGGGAGACCCCACGAGCAGTACTTC. This gives the protein CASSLGTSGRPHEQYF. The chain recombines TRBV5-1 with TRBJ2-7, with TRBD2 matching over 13 bases. V lost 0 bases to trimming and J lost 5 bases; unmatched junction nucleotides: 5. Germline CDR1 SGHRS, CDR2 YFSETQ. The CDR3 is 16 amino acids.

The chain couples TRBV6-6 to TRBJ1-1, with D possibly being TRBD1 (5 bases). Per the germline V gene, CDR1 is MNHNY and CDR2 is SVGAGI (reference sequence). The CDR3 has 13 residues. With 5 bases removed from V and 0 bases from J, the gap between germline ends came to 7 bases. The CDR3 coding sequence is TGTGCCAGCAGTGTACAGGTGAACACTGAAGCTTTCTTT. This sequence encodes CASSVQVNTEAFF.

This chain uses TRBV5-6 with TRBJ2-7, with D tentatively TRBD2 (6 bases). The CDR3 contains 12 residues. Germline V gives CDR1 SGHDT, CDR2 YYEEEE. Deletions cut 0 bases from V and 7 bases from J, with 8 bases between. The CDR3 sequence is CASSLGREEQYF. Here the CDR3 DNA reads TGTGCCAGCAGCTTGGGACGGGAGGAGCAGTACTTC.

Written as DNA, the CDR3 is TGTGCCAGCAGCTCAGACAGTCGGGATGAGCAGTTCTTC. It is translated as CASSSDSRDEQFF. The V and J genes are TRBV7-7 and TRBJ2-1; the D gene is possibly TRBD1 (5 bases). The CDR3 totals 13 residues. V lost 4 bases and J lost 8, with 12 bases in between. Germline loops: CDR1 SSHAT, CDR2 FNYEAQ (reference sequence).

The chain couples TRBV6-5 to TRBJ2-7; 8 bases map to TRBD1. Per germline, CDR1 MNHEY and CDR2 SVGAGI. CDR3 length: 14 amino acids. The J segment lost 4 bases and the V segment lost 7 bases, leaving 9 bases of the junction unmatched. The CDR3 here is CASIGAGGRYEQYF. CDR3 bases: TGTGCCAGCATTGGGGCAGGGGGCCGGTACGAGCAGTACTTC.

V and J are TRBV11-2 and TRBJ1-2; D perhaps matches TRBD1 (5 bases). V dropped 5 bases and J dropped 6 bases, with 22 bases sitting between them. CDR3 length: 16 residues. Germline lookup yields CDR1 SGHAT and CDR2 FQNNGV. The CDR3 DNA sequence: TGTGCCAGCAGCACCCCATGGGGCGGAGGGAGCGATGGCTACACCTTC. Translated, it gives CASSTPWGGGSDGYTF.

V is TRBV10-1 and J is TRBJ1-2, with unresolved D. Trimming left V 0 bases short and J 8 bases short, with 13 bases between. Looked up from germline, CDR1 is WNHNN and CDR2 is SYGVQD (reference sequence). The CDR3 covers 14 residues. The CDR3 here is CASSESPGRGGYTF. The CDR3, as DNA: TGCGCCAGCAGTGAGTCACCAGGCCGGGGAGGCTACACCTTC.

The sample holds a few counts of this clone. The chain recombines TRBV6-4 with TRBJ1-2, with 10 positions matching TRBD1. CDR1 is MRHNA, CDR2 SNTAGT, per germline. The trim removed 5 bases at V and 4 bases at J, leaving 7 bases unmatched. This CDR3 contains 15 residues. The CDR3 is CASSIGQGGLYGYTF. DNA of the CDR3: TGTGCCAGCAGTATCGGACAGGGGGGACTCTATGGCTACACCTTC.

V gene TRBV5-5 combines with J gene TRBJ2-2; the D gene is possibly TRBD1 (6 bases). The CDR3 runs 13 residues. V was pared by 5 bases and J by 8 bases, with 13 bases between. CDR1 SGHKS and CDR2 YYEKEE come from the germline V gene (reference sequence). This CDR3 is CASRGTRGGELFF. The CDR3, as DNA: TGTGCCAGCAGGGGGACCAGGGGTGGGGAGCTGTTTTTT.

The rearrangement links TRBV6-5 to TRBJ1-6; D call uncertain. Trimming left V 10 bases short and J 0 bases short, with 4 bases between. Germline assignment: CDR1 MNHEY and CDR2 SVGAGI. The CDR3 sequence is 12 residues long. CDR3 sequence reads: CATYSYNSPLHF. The CDR3 bases are TGTGCCACCTACTCCTATAATTCACCCCTCCACTTT.

This clone was seen more than once but under ten times. This chain joins TRBV19 and TRBJ2-5; a weak D match, TRBD1 (5 bases). The CDR3 consists of 13 residues. V gave up 3 bases and J gave up 3 bases, with 8 bases separating them. The germline V gene has CDR1 LNHDA and CDR2 SQIVND (reference sequence). The CDR3 sequence: CASSIDSEETQYF. CDR3 sequence (DNA): TGTGCCAGTAGTATTGACAGCGAAGAGACCCAGTACTTC. The full variable domain, in which reference TRBV19 and TRBJ2-5 provide the parts outside the CDR3, is DGGITQSPKYLFRKEGQNVTLSCEQNLNHDAMYWYRQDPGQGLRLIYYSQIVNDFQKGDIAEGYSVSREKKESFPLTVTSAQKNPTAFYLCASSIDSEETQYFGPGTRLLVL.

Written as DNA, the CDR3 is TGTGCCAGCAGCTTATCCCCAGGAAACAATGAGCAGTTCTTC. Translating it yields CASSLSPGNNEQFF. J is TRBJ2-1 and V is TRBV7-3; D gene ambiguous. V shed 2 bases and J shed 5 bases, with 10 bases lying between them. This CDR3 has 14 amino acids. Germline assignment: CDR1 SGHTA and CDR2 FQGTGA.

The chain couples TRBV11-1 to TRBJ1-1; 7 bases line up with TRBD1. Losses at the gene ends were 2 bases for V and 2 bases for J; bases not matched to a gene: 8. Germline CDR1 reads SGHAT; CDR2 reads FQDESV (reference sequence). The length of the CDR3 is 16 residues. The CDR3 coding sequence is TGTGCCAGCAGCTTATTCGGCCAGGGGGTAAACACTGAAGCTTTCTTT. This codes for CASSLFGQGVNTEAFF.

This clone was seen a handful of times. This chain joins TRBV27 and TRBJ2-1, with TRBD2 matching over 7 bases. After removal of 0 bases from V and 8 bases from J, the junction contained 13 bases not matched to a gene. Germline V gene sequence: CDR1 MNHEY, CDR2 SMNVEV (reference sequence). There are 17 residues in the CDR3. Here the CDR3 reads CASSLSGTMRFWDEQFF. CDR3 coding DNA: TGTGCCAGCAGTTTATCGGGGACTATGAGATTTTGGGATGAGCAGTTCTTC.

This clone was counted a few times. The V and J genes are TRBV6-6 and TRBJ1-5; maybe TRBD1 (6 bases). The CDR3 has 14 residues. Germline V lookup: CDR1 MNHNY, CDR2 SVGAGI (reference sequence). The V end lost 6 bases, the J end lost 6 bases, and 15 bases lay between the germline ends. CDR3 coding DNA: TGTGCCAGCAGCCTGGACAGAGGAGGTCAGCCCCAGCATTTT. It codes for CASSLDRGGQPQHF.

The chain joins TRBV5-1 to TRBJ2-1; 11 nucleotides align to TRBD2. The CDR3 runs to 15 residues. Germline values: CDR1 SGHRS, CDR2 YFSETQ. The J segment lost 4 bases and the V segment lost 4 bases, leaving 4 bases of the junction unmatched. The CDR3 DNA sequence: TGCGCCAGCAGCGCGGGACTAGCGGATTACAATGAGCAGTTCTTC. This gives the protein CASSAGLADYNEQFF.

The chain employs TRBV13 and TRBJ2-7; weak D call: TRBD1 (5 bases). CDR1 is PRHDT and CDR2 is FYEKMQ in the germline V gene (reference sequence). Trimming removed 1 base at V and 3 bases at J, with 7 bases between. This CDR3 is built from 13 residues. In DNA form, the CDR3 reads TGTGCCAGCAGCTTAGAAGGGGACTACGAGCAGTACTTC. It is translated as CASSLEGDYEQYF. The variable domain in full, with the rest retrieved from reference TRBV13 and TRBJ2-7, is AAGVIQSPRHLIKEKRETATLKCYPIPRHDTVYWYQQGPGQDPQFLISFYEKMQSDKGSIPDRFSAQQFSDYHSELNMSSLELGDSALYFCASSLEGDYEQYFGPGTRLTVT.

Only one count was recorded for this clone. The chain uses TRBV19 and TRBJ2-7, with D possibly being TRBD2 (5 bases). Trimming stripped 1 base from V and 2 bases from J, with 12 bases between. This CDR3 contains 15 residues. Germline V gene data show CDR1 as LNHDA and CDR2 as SQIVND (reference sequence). CDR3 residues: CASSIGTGTAYEQYF. The CDR3 nucleotides are TGTGCCAGTAGTATAGGTACGGGAACAGCCTACGAGCAGTACTTC. Based on the CDR3 plus reference TRBV19 and TRBJ2-7, the full variable domain is DGGITQSPKYLFRKEGQNVTLSCEQNLNHDAMYWYRQDPGQGLRLIYYSQIVNDFQKGDIAEGYSVSREKKESFPLTVTSAQKNPTAFYLCASSIGTGTAYEQYFGPGTRLTVT.

The J gene is TRBJ2-4, the V gene TRBV18; tentative D call: TRBD2 (6 bases). The CDR3 spans 15 residues. The germline gives CDR1 KGHSH, CDR2 LQKENI. With 3 bases removed from V and 0 bases from J, the gap between germline ends came to 9 bases. The DNA for the CDR3 is TGTGCCAGCTCACCTGGGAGGATAGCCAAAAACATTCAGTACTTC. Translation gives CASSPGRIAKNIQYF.

This clone occurred once. The chain uses TRBV4-3 and TRBJ1-4, with a possible D match to TRBD1 (5 bases). Trimming stripped 0 bases from V and 7 bases from J, with 15 bases between. This CDR3 comprises 16 residues. Germline values: CDR1 LGHNA, CDR2 YSLEER. CDR3 sequence: CASSQDSPGGGEKLFF. The DNA of the CDR3 is TGCGCCAGCAGCCAAGACTCTCCCGGCGGGGGTGAAAAACTGTTTTTT.

The chain carries TRBV15 and TRBJ1-1, with TRBD1 matching over 8 bases. The germline CDR1 and CDR2 sequences are LNHNV and YYDKDF (reference sequence). CDR3 size: 15 residues. J was trimmed by 5 bases and V by 3 bases; bases with no gene match: 8. CDR3 nucleotides: TGTGCCACCAGCAGTGCCGGGACAGGTGGTACTGAAGCTTTCTTT. Residues: CATSSAGTGGTEAFF.

The rearrangement joins TRBV2 to TRBJ1-1; possibly TRBD1 for D (6 bases). V dropped 6 bases and J dropped 4 bases, with 12 bases sitting between them. The CDR3 spans 13 residues. Germline-derived CDR1 and CDR2 are SNHLY and FYNNEI. The CDR3 DNA sequence: TGTGCCAGCAGGGAACAGGGAGGCACTGAAGCTTTCTTT. Its protein is CASREQGGTEAFF.

The chain combines TRBV7-9 with TRBJ2-7; 9 nucleotides match TRBD2. V was pared by 5 bases and J by 2 bases, with 13 bases of the junction left unmatched. The CDR3 runs 17 residues. In germline, CDR1 is SEHNR, CDR2 FQNEAQ (reference sequence). As DNA, the CDR3 is TGTGCCAGCAGCCACCCAGGAGTGCGGGAGGGTGCCTACGAGCAGTACTTC. Translation: CASSHPGVREGAYEQYF.

The V and J genes are TRBV18 and TRBJ1-1; D unclear. V dropped 2 bases and J dropped 7 bases, with 14 bases sitting between them. Looked up from germline, CDR1 is KGHSH and CDR2 is LQKENI. This CDR3 contains 14 residues. Here the CDR3 reads CASSPGGAEGEAFF. The CDR3 bases are TGTGCCAGCTCACCAGGAGGAGCGGAGGGTGAAGCTTTCTTT.

This clone was observed once. V and J are TRBV11-2 and TRBJ1-2, with a tentative D call TRBD1 (5 bases). The CDR3 spans 14 residues. Germline V gene data show CDR1 as SGHAT and CDR2 as FQNNGV. The V end was cut by 5 bases, the J end by 4 bases, with 14 bases between. CDR3 in DNA: TGTGCCAGCAGCCCGGGGGGGTCGGGCTATGGCTACACCTTC. Protein: CASSPGGSGYGYTF.

The V call is TRBV29-1, the J call TRBJ1-4; D possibly corresponds to TRBD1 (5 bases). Trimming took off 1 base at V and 8 bases at J, with 14 bases between the two ends. Germline V gene sequence: CDR1 SQVTM, CDR2 ANQGSEA. This CDR3 region has 14 residues. The CDR3 DNA reads as TGCAGCGTTGAAGGATCAACGGGGGACGAAAAACTGTTTTTT. Residues: CSVEGSTGDEKLFF. The full variable domain, completed using reference TRBV29-1 and TRBJ1-4, is SAVISQKPSRDICQRGTSLTIQCQVDSQVTMMFWYRQQPGQSLTLIATANQGSEATYESGFVIDKFPISRPNLTFSTLTVSNMSPEDSSIYLCSVEGSTGDEKLFFGSGTQLSVL.